The rows below give T cell receptor beta chains drawn from one sample of a study of cytomegalovirus exposure and HLA in healthy donors. Measured with immunoSEQ multiplex PCR; TCRdb has only the in-frame clones, and not every one. This table has about 150,000 clones, around 79% appearing once. Sequences were obtained from PBMCs. The receptors here all came from a woman in her thirties or forties in good health and CMV-seronegative. CDR3s include the opening cysteine and the closing phenylalanine or tryptophan. A D gene is named only where the DNA matches it firmly. Clone size is given for some rows only: seen once, a few or many times, or a class if the clone is expanded.

v_call,d_call,j_call,clone_size,cdr3_aa,cdr3_nt
TRBV2,-,TRBJ2-5,-,CATKGGLARETQYF,TGTGCCACCAAAGGGGGTCTAGCAAGGGAGACCCAGTACTTC
TRBV19,-,TRBJ1-1,-,CASSIGGTTEAFF,TGTGCCAGTAGTATCGGGGGAACGACTGAAGCTTTCTTT
TRBV9,-,TRBJ1-4,once,CASSAQGGAREEKLFF,TGTGCCAGCAGCGCACAGGGTGGGGCGCGGGAGGAAAAACTGTTTTTT
TRBV29-1,-,TRBJ2-7,once,CSYISSYEQYF,TGCAGTTACATAAGCTCCTACGAGCAGTACTTC
TRBV5-1,-,TRBJ1-4,-,CASSLLGATNEKLFF,TGCGCCAGCAGCTTGTTGGGGGCCACTAATGAAAAACTGTTTTTT
TRBV4-2,TRBD2,TRBJ2-5,-,CASSQDSGSQYF,TGTGCCAGCAGCCAAGATAGCGGGAGCCAGTACTTC
TRBV2,-,TRBJ2-3,-,CASIPGAGATTDTQYF,TGTGCCAGCATCCCAGGGGCGGGGGCGACCACAGATACGCAGTATTTT
TRBV6-1,TRBD1,TRBJ2-3,-,CASSGRDRGLIDTQYF,TGTGCCAGCAGTGGCCGAGACAGGGGGTTAATCGATACGCAGTATTTT
TRBV10-3,-,TRBJ1-2,-,CAISEDLNYGYTF,TGTGCCATCAGTGAGGACCTAAACTATGGTTACACCTTC
TRBV7-3,TRBD1,TRBJ2-1,-,CASSSDRGLYNEQFF,TGTGCCAGCAGCTCTGACAGGGGACTCTACAATGAGCAGTTCTTC
TRBV15,-,TRBJ1-1,-,CATSRDTGPNTEAFF,TGTGCCACCAGCAGAGATACAGGCCCGAACACTGAAGCTTTCTTT
TRBV13,TRBD1,TRBJ2-5,few,CASSLNLRGLRETQYF,TGTGCCAGCAGCTTAAACCTCAGGGGGCTACGAGAGACCCAGTACTTC
TRBV2,TRBD1,TRBJ1-2,-,CASGGTGGNTYTF,TGTGCCAGCGGCGGGACAGGGGGTAATACCTACACCTTC